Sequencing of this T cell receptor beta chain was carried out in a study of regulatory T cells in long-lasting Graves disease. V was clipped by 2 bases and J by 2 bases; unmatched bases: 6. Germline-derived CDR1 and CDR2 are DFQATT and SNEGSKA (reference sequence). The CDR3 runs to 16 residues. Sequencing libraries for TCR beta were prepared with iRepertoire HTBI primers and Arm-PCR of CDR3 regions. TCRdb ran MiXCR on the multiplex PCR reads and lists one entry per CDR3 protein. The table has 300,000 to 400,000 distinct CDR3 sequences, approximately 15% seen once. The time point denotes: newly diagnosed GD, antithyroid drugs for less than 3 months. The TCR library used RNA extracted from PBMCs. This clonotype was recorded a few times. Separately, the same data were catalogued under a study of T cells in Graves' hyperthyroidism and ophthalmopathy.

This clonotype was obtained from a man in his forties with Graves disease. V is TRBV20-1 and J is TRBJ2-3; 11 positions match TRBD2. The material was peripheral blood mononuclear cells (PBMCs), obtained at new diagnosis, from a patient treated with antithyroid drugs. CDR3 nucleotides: TGCAGTGCTAGACAATCTAGCGGGGGGAACACAGATACGCAGTATTTT. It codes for CSARQSSGGNTDTQYF.